This T cell receptor (beta chain) was identified in a study of blood T cell repertoires in COVID-19. The protocol was immunoSEQ multiplex PCR, while the TCRdb copy is restricted to in-frame clones and leaves out a portion. The data hold 150,000 or so clones, with 86% observed a single time. The CDR3 spans 14 residues. The germline V and J ends were trimmed by 2 bases and 8 bases, with 15 bases remaining between them. Germline CDR1 and CDR2: GTSNPN and SVGIG (reference sequence). The genes are TRBV30 and TRBJ1-4; D not certain. The TCR comes from a woman in her 70s with COVID-19, enrolled during active disease. What was sequenced was peripheral blood. This chain's CDR3 is CAWSSSGSGEKLFF. The CDR3 nucleotides are TGTGCCTGGAGTTCCTCGGGGAGTGGCGAAAAACTGTTTTTT.